The clone carrying this T cell receptor (beta chain) appeared many times. Its antigen is unknown. This record comes from a study of human T cells and chemical hapten exposure. The time point here: patch test 1, 2 weeks after DPC sensitization. The treatment denotes: therapeutic diphenylcyclopropenone sensitization with weekly scalp DPC. Those who donated were patients with alopecia, 18 to 70 years of age, and suitable for DPC. Study conclusions and caveats: Sensitizing to DPC left TCRs with a frequency above 1 in 1000 unaltered.

Authors' methods: TCR counts had a median of about 94,000 per sample and spanned roughly 23,224 to 750,000. A single record per CDR3 protein comes from TCRdb applying MiXCR to the RACE reads. TCRdb's processing, not the study's, gives the V and J calls here. Altogether about 81,000 distinct CDR3 sequences are present, roughly 7.1% being singletons, with the ten largest covering about 1.6%. The origin of this receptor is a woman aged 25 to 39 with alopecia areata. Some clones in this sample may be carry-over from other donors' samples. Source: whole blood, taken in connection with sensitization to the hapten diphenylcyclopropenone (DPC).

The CDR3 reads CSAKVAGGYEQYF. The DNA for the CDR3 is TGCAGTGCTAAAGTAGCGGGGGGTTATGAGCAGTACTTC. This sequence joins TRBV20-1 and TRBJ2-7; TRBD2 agrees at 10 bases. This CDR3 is built from 13 residues. The ends lost 4 bases at V and 7 bases at J; junction bases unmatched: 7. Per the germline V gene, CDR1 is DFQATT and CDR2 is SNEGSKA (reference sequence).